This is a list of T cell receptor beta chains from one sample in a study of T cells after somatic rescue of genetic block. Only in-frame clones appear in the TCRdb table, and some are missing; sequencing was by immunoSEQ multiplex PCR. The sample comprises 100,000 to 120,000 clones, approximately 90% of which are singletons, and about 1.5% rests with the top ten. The material sequenced was peripheral blood mononuclear cells (PBMCs). The receptors shown here come from a woman aged 18-29 years. CDR3s include the opening cysteine and the closing phenylalanine or tryptophan. Size is omitted from some rows. Given values are once, few, many or a class for expanded clones.

abundance	j_gene	v_gene	CDR3aa
-	TRBJ2-4	TRBV7-9	CASSLVRGPDIQYF
-	TRBJ2-6	TRBV1	CTSSPLVTVCSGANVLTF
-	TRBJ2-7	TRBV18	CASSPRQVTSTYEQYF
-	TRBJ1-6	TRBV7-2	CASSLELPAVDNSPLHF
-	TRBJ1-1	TRBV5-6	CASSLSLNTEAFF
once	TRBJ2-5	TRBV9	CASSASGGAVGETQYF
-	TRBJ2-7	TRBV4-3	CASSHDWTGGYEQYF
-	TRBJ2-5	TRBV10-3	CAISAPADDRGPLTSGGETQYF
-	TRBJ2-3	TRBV15	CATGLGGPNTDTQYF
-	TRBJ2-7	TRBV7-2	CASSLRTSGPGSSYEQYF
-	TRBJ2-1	TRBV5-6	CASSYRLAGPYNEQFF
-	TRBJ2-2	TRBV4-2	CASSQIGGDTGELFF
-	TRBJ1-2	TRBV11-2	CASSPDAGHGYTF
once	TRBJ2-2	TRBV19	CASRKDRTTGELFF
-	TRBJ2-3	TRBV19	CASSRAGETFTQYF